The entry that follows covers one TCR beta chain sequence. Its target is unknown. This sample was taken from a study of cytomegalovirus exposure and HLA in healthy donors. Researchers ran the PCR with 60 Vbeta and 13 Jbeta primers. The repertoire was sequenced with immunoSEQ multiplex PCR; TCRdb's copy has only in-frame clones and lacks some. This table has approximately 140,000 clones, about 80% appearing once. Trimming stripped 7 bases from V and 3 bases from J, with 15 bases between. Looked up from germline, CDR1 is WSHSY and CDR2 is SAAADI. The CDR3 loop spans 14 amino acids. Study-wide points: There were around 160 TCR beta chains listed as cytomegalovirus-associated. Among donors in an Asian-associated ancestry cluster, a later analysis reportedly found fewer N-insertions than the approximately 700-donor mean. Using the classifier, cytomegalovirus status was reportedly diagnosed with high specificity and sensitivity.

The chain uses TRBV10-2 and TRBJ1-1; perhaps TRBD1 as D (5 bases). Sequenced sample: PBMCs. The TCR comes from a male donor in good health and CMV-seropositive. In nucleotides, the CDR3 is TGCGCCAGCACCCTTACCGGGGGTTACACTGAAGCTTTCTTT. Its protein is CASTLTGGYTEAFF.